Presented here are 29 T cell receptor beta chains from one specimen sequenced in a study of CD8+ T cells in alopecia areata. Specified treatment: oral pan-JAK inhibitor, 5-10 mg twice daily. After isolation, RNA underwent reverse transcription to generate cDNA as the sequencing template. Profiling relied on immunoSEQ multiplex PCR, and the TCRdb table lists in-frame clones only, not all of them. The sample shows about 220,000 clones, 50% to 70% of them seen only once. The specimen was CD4+ T cells sorted from blood, collected at week 4, from a patient treated with tofacitinib. Receptors originate from a human donor with alopecia areata.

The V and J genes are TRBV9 and TRBJ2-1; 9 nucleotides align to TRBD2. Germline V gene data show CDR1 as SGDLS and CDR2 as YYNGEE. This CDR3 has 13 residues. Trimming took 1 base from V and 13 from J; bases not matched to a gene: 6. The CDR3 DNA is TGTGCCAGCAGCGTACTAGCGGGGAGCCAACAGTTCTTC. Its translation: CASSVLAGSQQFF.

The CDR3 DNA is TGTGCCAGCTCGGGGGGAGCTAACTATGGCTACACCTTC. Its protein is CASSGGANYGYTF. The chain is built from TRBV2 and TRBJ1-2; D might be TRBD1 (5 bases). The CDR3 sequence is 13 residues long. Germline CDR1 and CDR2: SNHLY and FYNNEI. Trimming took off 8 bases at V and 0 bases at J, with 10 bases between the two ends.

The gene calls are TRBV29-1 and TRBJ1-1, with D perhaps TRBD1 (5 bases). Looked up from germline, CDR1 is SQVTM and CDR2 is ANQGSEA. The CDR3 length is 15 residues. V lost 5 bases to trimming and J lost 1 base, with 17 bases between them. CDR3 amino acids: CSVRVEGRGNTEAFF. The CDR3 nucleotides are TGCAGCGTTCGGGTTGAGGGGCGGGGGAACACTGAAGCTTTCTTT. Supplemented by reference TRBV29-1 and TRBJ1-1, the full variable domain reads SAVISQKPSRDICQRGTSLTIQCQVDSQVTMMFWYRQQPGQSLTLIATANQGSEATYESGFVIDKFPISRPNLTFSTLTVSNMSPEDSSIYLCSVRVEGRGNTEAFFGQGTRLTVV.

The chain joins TRBV30 to TRBJ1-2; no reliable D call. The CDR3 contains 12 residues. Germline V gives CDR1 GTSNPN, CDR2 SVGIG (reference sequence). Trimming cost V 0 bases and J 8 bases, with 10 bases left between them. This CDR3 reads CAWSVSGSGYTF. CDR3 in DNA: TGTGCCTGGAGTGTTTCGGGATCGGGCTACACCTTC.

The chain carries TRBV9 and TRBJ2-2, with a tentative D call TRBD2 (6 bases). Germline V CDR1 and CDR2: SGDLS, YYNGEE. Trimming left V 0 bases short and J 4 bases short, with 7 bases between. The CDR3 covers 14 residues. CDR3 nucleotides: TGTGCCAGCAGCGTAGTAGCGGCCACCGGGGAGCTGTTTTTT. Translation gives CASSVVAATGELFF.

V gene TRBV30 combines with J gene TRBJ2-3; D is ambiguous. Germline CDR1 and CDR2: GTSNPN and SVGIG (reference sequence). Trimming cost V 4 bases and J 1 base, with 9 bases left between them. This CDR3 spans 13 amino acids. CDR3 in amino acids: CAWMGPGTDTQYF. CDR3 DNA: TGTGCCTGGATGGGTCCTGGCACAGATACGCAGTATTTT.

This clone appeared once. The rearrangement uses TRBV7-2 and TRBJ1-4; D is unclear. V lost 2 bases, J lost 0 bases, and 7 bases lay in between. This CDR3 spans 15 amino acids. CDR1 is SGHTA, CDR2 FQGNSA, per germline. Written as DNA, the CDR3 is TGTGCCAGCAGCTTACAAGTTGCAACTAATGAAAAACTGTTTTTT. It is translated as CASSLQVATNEKLFF.

This clone was seen once. The chain joins TRBV30 to TRBJ2-7; 9 nucleotides align to TRBD1. Germline-derived CDR1 and CDR2 are GTSNPN and SVGIG (reference sequence). This CDR3 has 14 residues. V lost 2 bases, J lost 6 bases, and 8 bases stayed unmatched. CDR3 loop: CAWSSQGQGREQYF. Here the CDR3 DNA reads TGTGCCTGGAGTTCACAGGGACAGGGTCGCGAGCAGTACTTC.

V is TRBV9 and J is TRBJ2-1, with D perhaps matching TRBD1 or TRBD2 (6 bases each). CDR3 length equals 15 residues. Germline loops: CDR1 SGDLS, CDR2 YYNGEE. Trimming pared 4 bases from V and 6 bases from J, leaving 17 bases between. CDR3 in amino acids: CASSPRGLASNEQFF. In DNA form, the CDR3 reads TGTGCCAGCAGCCCCCGGGGGCTAGCTTCCAATGAGCAGTTCTTC.

This chain uses TRBV30 with TRBJ2-3, with TRBD2 matching over 10 bases. Per the germline V gene, CDR1 is GTSNPN and CDR2 is SVGIG (reference sequence). The CDR3 is 16 residues long. V trimming: 1 base; J trimming: 2 bases; junction bases outside the gene matches: 6. The CDR3 DNA follows: TGTGCCTGGAGTGCGGGACTAGCGATAATCACAGATACGCAGTATTTT. It translates to CAWSAGLAIITDTQYF. The whole variable domain, remainder taken from reference TRBV30 and TRBJ2-3, is SQTIHQWPATLVQPVGSPLSLECTVEGTSNPNLYWYRQAAGRGLQLLFYSVGIGQISSEVPQNLSASRPQDRQFILSSKKLLLSDSGFYLCAWSAGLAIITDTQYFGPGTRLTVL.

The rearrangement joins TRBV9 to TRBJ2-3; D possibly corresponds to TRBD1 (5 bases). Germline V CDR1 and CDR2: SGDLS, YYNGEE. V lost 0 bases and J 4 bases, leaving 12 bases between the germline ends. The length of the CDR3 is 15 residues. The chain's CDR3 is CASSVGVGESDTQYF. The DNA for the CDR3 is TGTGCCAGCAGCGTAGGTGTAGGGGAATCAGATACGCAGTATTTT.

The V and J genes are TRBV29-1 and TRBJ1-1; D gene uncertain. The germline V gene has CDR1 SQVTM and CDR2 ANQGSEA. The CDR3 has 14 amino acids. The V end lost 4 bases, the J end lost 1 base, and 13 bases lay between the germline ends. In nucleotides, the CDR3 is TGCAGCGTTGGCGGGCTGGAGAAGAACACTGAAGCTTTCTTT. Amino acid sequence: CSVGGLEKNTEAFF. The full variable domain, in which reference TRBV29-1 and TRBJ1-1 provide the parts outside the CDR3, is SAVISQKPSRDICQRGTSLTIQCQVDSQVTMMFWYRQQPGQSLTLIATANQGSEATYESGFVIDKFPISRPNLTFSTLTVSNMSPEDSSIYLCSVGGLEKNTEAFFGQGTRLTVV.

The chain employs TRBV7-3 and TRBJ1-1, with a tentative D call TRBD1 (5 bases). Germline CDR1 SGHTA, CDR2 FQGTGA. The V and J ends lost 4 bases and 0 bases respectively, with 15 bases between them. The CDR3 totals 16 residues. The CDR3: CASSSSRDGLNTEAFF. In DNA, the CDR3 is TGTGCCAGCAGCTCTTCTCGGGACGGGTTGAACACTGAAGCTTTCTTT.

The sample holds a few counts of this clone. The chain employs TRBV27 and TRBJ2-2; 7 nucleotides agree with TRBD2. V lost 5 bases, J lost 3 bases, and 12 bases stayed unmatched. Per the germline V gene, CDR1 is MNHEY and CDR2 is SMNVEV (reference sequence). The CDR3 is 17 amino acids. CDR3 region: CASSPQLARVDTGELFF. The CDR3 region has the DNA TGTGCCAGCAGTCCGCAACTAGCGCGCGTTGACACCGGGGAGCTGTTTTTT.

As for this clone: At the DNA level, this CDR3 is encoded by other sequences in the same sample as well. The chain has TRBV7-2 and TRBJ1-6; D unresolved. V lost 5 bases and J 4 bases, leaving 3 bases between the germline ends. Germline CDR1 and CDR2: SGHTA and FQGNSA. The CDR3 is 12 residues long. The CDR3 DNA reads TGTGCCAGCAGCCTTTATAATTCACCCCTCCACTTT. The encoded protein is CASSLYNSPLHF.

The genes are TRBV6-5 and TRBJ1-5; D is unresolved. This CDR3 has 11 amino acids. CDR1 is MNHEY and CDR2 is SVGAGI in the germline V gene. V lost 7 bases, J lost 3 bases, and 4 bases lay in between. DNA for the CDR3: TGTGCCAGCACCTCCAATCAGCCCCAGCATTTT. This gives the protein CASTSNQPQHF.

The CDR3 DNA is TGCAGCGCTCAACAGGGGCACAGCACAGATACGCAGTATTTT. Translating gives CSAQQGHSTDTQYF. The chain joins TRBV29-1 to TRBJ2-3; TRBD1 aligns across 7 bases. This CDR3 is built from 14 residues. The trim removed 7 bases at V and 0 bases at J, leaving 7 bases unmatched. From germline, CDR1 is SQVTM and CDR2 ANQGSEA.

This clone was observed a handful of times. This chain joins TRBV29-1 and TRBJ2-3; 9 positions agree with TRBD1. Trimming at V came to 4 bases and at J to 5 bases, leaving 7 bases not matched to a gene. The germline V gene has CDR1 SQVTM and CDR2 ANQGSEA. CDR3 size: 14 residues. Here the CDR3 DNA reads TGCAGCGTTGTGGACAGGGGTGCGGTAGATACGCAGTATTTT. It is translated as CSVVDRGAVDTQYF.

This clone was counted only a few times. The rearrangement uses TRBV29-1 and TRBJ2-4, with 7 bases lining up with TRBD1. Per the germline V gene, CDR1 is SQVTM and CDR2 is ANQGSEA. The V segment lost 6 bases and the J segment 5 bases; nucleotides outside the gene matches: 13. The CDR3 is 15 amino acids. The CDR3: CSVMIGRQGQNIQYF. Written as DNA, the CDR3 is TGCAGCGTCATGATAGGGCGACAGGGACAAAACATTCAGTACTTC.

This rearrangement joins TRBV9 to TRBJ1-6; D remains unclear. Germline V gene sequence: CDR1 SGDLS, CDR2 YYNGEE. The length of the CDR3 is 16 residues. Trimming cost V 1 base and J 0 bases, with 8 bases left between them. The CDR3 coding sequence is TGTGCCAGCAGCGTACTTGCTGACTCCTATAATTCACCCCTCCACTTT. Translating it yields CASSVLADSYNSPLHF.

This clone was seen many times. The chain employs TRBV30 and TRBJ1-1; D not resolved. V gave up 0 bases and J gave up 1 base, with 0 bases separating them. This CDR3 is 11 amino acids long. Per germline, CDR1 GTSNPN and CDR2 SVGIG (reference sequence). Written as DNA, the CDR3 is TGTGCCTGGAGTGTGAACACTGAAGCTTTCTTT. Its translation is CAWSVNTEAFF.

This clone has just a few counts. V is TRBV2 and J is TRBJ1-6; 8 bases match TRBD1. V gave up 2 bases and J gave up 0 bases; unmatched junction bases: 9. CDR1 is SNHLY, CDR2 FYNNEI, per germline. The CDR3 sequence is 19 residues long. In DNA form, the CDR3 reads TGTGCCAGCAGTGAAACGGGTAGGACAGGGAGCTCCTATAATTCACCCCTCCACTTT. This encodes CASSETGRTGSSYNSPLHF. Combining the CDR3 with reference TRBV2 and TRBJ1-6 gives the whole variable domain EPEVTQTPSHQVTQMGQEVILRCVPISNHLYFYWYRQILGQKVEFLVSFYNNEISEKSEIFDDQFSVERPDGSNFTLKIRSTKLEDSAMYFCASSETGRTGSSYNSPLHFGNGTRLTVT.

The chain uses TRBV29-1 and TRBJ1-1; no definite D call. The germline CDR1 and CDR2 sequences are SQVTM and ANQGSEA. The CDR3 consists of 14 residues. V was cut by 0 bases and J by 11 bases, with 19 bases left in between. The CDR3 region is CSVEDWDVNYRAFF. CDR3 nucleotides: TGCAGCGTTGAAGACTGGGATGTAAATTATCGGGCTTTCTTT.

The rearrangement joins TRBV7-2 to TRBJ2-5, with TRBD2 matching over 10 bases. Germline V gene sequence: CDR1 SGHTA, CDR2 FQGNSA. This CDR3 has 14 amino acids. The J segment lost 3 bases and the V segment lost 4 bases, leaving 2 bases of the junction unmatched. The CDR3 sequence is CASSSSGGEETQYF. As DNA, the CDR3 is TGTGCCAGCAGCTCTAGCGGGGGAGAAGAGACCCAGTACTTC.

The chain uses TRBV9 and TRBJ2-5; D is unresolved. This CDR3 region has 14 residues. The V and J ends lost 1 base and 5 bases respectively, with 12 bases between them. Germline V gene lookup returns CDR1 SGDLS and CDR2 YYNGEE. The CDR3 loop is CASSVSPLLETQYF. The DNA of the CDR3 is TGTGCCAGCAGCGTATCCCCGCTCCTGGAGACCCAGTACTTC.

The chain uses TRBV4-1 and TRBJ1-2; D might be TRBD1 (6 bases). The CDR3 contains 15 residues. Per the germline V gene, CDR1 is MGHRA and CDR2 is YSYEKL. Trimming shortened V by 5 bases and J by 1 base, and 14 bases separated the two germline ends. CDR3 coding DNA: TGCGCCAGCAGCTCGAACCAGGGGATTAACTATGGCTACACCTTC. Encoded protein: CASSSNQGINYGYTF.

V is TRBV4-2 and J is TRBJ2-6; D not resolved. CDR3 size: 18 residues. The germline gives CDR1 LGHNA, CDR2 YNFKEQ. With 3 bases removed from V and 0 bases from J, the gap between germline ends came to 15 bases. The CDR3 sequence is CASSHVLGASSGANVLTF. The DNA of the CDR3 is TGTGCCAGCAGCCACGTTCTTGGTGCCTCCTCTGGGGCCAACGTCCTGACTTTC.

The chain combines TRBV29-1 with TRBJ1-1; D is uncertain. Germline loops: CDR1 SQVTM, CDR2 ANQGSEA. The V end lost 4 bases, the J end lost 2 bases, and 11 bases lay between the germline ends. The CDR3 length is 13 residues. The chain's CDR3 is CSVVRGVNTEAFF. DNA of the CDR3: TGCAGCGTTGTTCGGGGTGTTAACACTGAAGCTTTCTTT.

The chain recombines TRBV10-3 with TRBJ2-1; maybe TRBD2 (6 bases). V was clipped by 8 bases and J by 5 bases, with 13 bases between them. The CDR3 length is 13 residues. The germline V gene has CDR1 ENHRY and CDR2 SYGVKD. The CDR3 sequence is CAIALAINNEQFF. The CDR3 DNA sequence: TGTGCCATCGCACTAGCTATCAACAATGAGCAGTTCTTC.